The 11 T cell receptor beta chains in this list originate from one sample, sequenced in a study of T-cell memory formation after mild COVID-19. TCRdb re-derived calls from the 5' RACE reads in MiXCR, one entry per CDR3 protein. The sample yields some 300,000 distinct CDR3 sequences, roughly 19% seen once. Specimen: PBMCs or a T cell subset sorted from them (not recorded which). Receptors were obtained from a man aged 18-30 years who had mild COVID-19 (a few samples of this study predate the infection). Cell type and time point are not known.

The genes are TRBV6-6 and TRBJ2-7; D is uncertain. V lost 0 bases and J 0 bases, leaving 9 bases between the germline ends. Germline V gene sequence: CDR1 MNHNY, CDR2 SVGAGI (reference sequence). This CDR3 has 15 residues. The CDR3 spells CASSYSALTSYEQYF. CDR3 sequence (DNA): TGTGCCAGCAGTTACTCGGCACTGACCTCCTACGAGCAGTACTTC.

This clonotype has only one observation. Possible read error: a much larger clone is one base away. The rearrangement links TRBV7-2 to TRBJ1-2; D call uncertain. CDR1 SGHTA and CDR2 FQGNSA come from the germline V gene. The CDR3 sequence is 12 residues long. The CDR3 DNA reads as TGTGCCAGCAGCTCAGCTAACGATGGCTACACCTTC. Amino acids: CASSSANDGYTF.

This clonotype was found a few times. The J gene is TRBJ1-2, the V gene TRBV27; 11 bases are shared with TRBD1. Trimming cost V 4 bases and J 4 bases; bases outside gene matches: 8. The CDR3 totals 16 residues. Germline lookup yields CDR1 MNHEY and CDR2 SMNVEV (reference sequence). The CDR3 loop is CASSWTGGAVGYGYTF. The CDR3 DNA reads as TGTGCCAGCAGTTGGACAGGGGGCGCGGTCGGCTATGGCTACACCTTC.

The chain links TRBV6-5 to TRBJ2-2; possibly TRBD2 for D (5 bases). The CDR3 is made up of 16 amino acids. The germline gives CDR1 MNHEY, CDR2 SVGAGI. The V end lost 5 bases, the J end lost 0 bases, and 13 bases lay between the germline ends. The CDR3 sequence is CASSVGVTANTGELFF. The DNA for the CDR3 is TGTGCCAGCAGTGTGGGAGTGACCGCGAACACCGGGGAGCTGTTTTTT.

The rearrangement uses TRBV9 and TRBJ1-6; D unresolved. Trimming cost V 7 bases and J 16 bases, with 21 bases left between them. Germline-derived CDR1 and CDR2 are SGDLS and YYNGEE. This CDR3 is 13 amino acids long. The CDR3 bases are TGTGCCAGCGGGTTAATTGGGTCCAGGCCTCTCCACTTT. This codes for CASGLIGSRPLHF.

This clonotype has more than one count but fewer than ten. The rearrangement uses TRBV14 and TRBJ1-1, with a weak D call TRBD1 (5 bases). The CDR3 is made up of 14 amino acids. Trimming pared 0 bases from V and 3 bases from J, leaving 8 bases between. Germline V gene data show CDR1 as SGHDN and CDR2 as FVKESK. CDR3 loop: CASSQDHRYTEAFF. CDR3 DNA: TGTGCCAGCAGCCAAGACCACAGGTACACTGAAGCTTTCTTT.

This clonotype occurred a few times. The chain recombines TRBV20-1 with TRBJ1-1; D possibly corresponds to TRBD1 (5 bases). The germline V gene has CDR1 DFQATT and CDR2 SNEGSKA (reference sequence). V was clipped by 5 bases and J by 1 base, with 8 bases between them. CDR3 size: 12 residues. The CDR3 DNA reads TGCAGTGCTTTAACAGGGAACACTGAAGCTTTCTTT. Translating it yields CSALTGNTEAFF.

This sequence joins TRBV27 and TRBJ2-3; D gene unclear. V dropped 7 bases and J dropped 6 bases, with 20 bases sitting between them. The CDR3 length is 15 residues. Per germline, CDR1 MNHEY and CDR2 SMNVEV (reference sequence). The CDR3 DNA sequence: TGTGCCAGCATAAGACCCCCCGGCTTGTATGATACGCAGTATTTT. This translates into CASIRPPGLYDTQYF.

This clonotype occurred many times. CDR3 coding DNA: TGTGCCAGCAGCTCCTTAGCCGGGACAGTATCTGAGCAGTTCTTC. Its translation is CASSSLAGTVSEQFF. The chain carries TRBV7-9 and TRBJ2-1, with 7 bases lining up with TRBD1. The length of the CDR3 is 15 residues. V was pared by 4 bases and J by 9 bases, with 12 bases of the junction left unmatched. CDR1 is SEHNR, CDR2 FQNEAQ, per germline (reference sequence). Full variable domain (outside the CDR3, taken from reference TRBV7-9 and TRBJ2-1): DTGVSQNPRHKITKRGQNVTFRCDPISEHNRLYWYRQTLGQGPEFLTYFQNEAQLEKSRLLSDRFSAERPKGSFSTLEIQRTEQGDSAMYLCASSSLAGTVSEQFFGPGTRLTVL.

The V gene is TRBV4-2, the J gene TRBJ2-2, with D perhaps matching TRBD2 (6 bases). The length of the CDR3 is 16 residues. Germline CDR1 reads LGHNA; CDR2 reads YNFKEQ. V was pared by 0 bases and J by 4 bases, with 12 bases between. CDR3 in DNA: TGTGCCAGCAGCCAAGAGTTTTGGGGGGTCACCGGGGAGCTGTTTTTT. It is translated as CASSQEFWGVTGELFF.

V is TRBV7-9 and J is TRBJ2-6; D possibly corresponds to TRBD2 (5 bases). Looked up from germline, CDR1 is SEHNR and CDR2 is FQNEAQ (reference sequence). The CDR3 loop spans 18 amino acids. V lost 5 bases to trimming and J lost 0 bases, with 17 bases between them. The CDR3 DNA is TGTGCCAGCAGCCCCCCAGCGGTCCAAACCTCTGGGGCCAACGTCCTGACTTTC. Translating it yields CASSPPAVQTSGANVLTF.